One and the same sample provided the 27 T cell receptor beta chains below, sequenced in a study of T cell responses to AZD1222 COVID-19 vaccine. Sequencing was performed with immunoSEQ multiplex PCR; in TCRdb, only in-frame clones are kept and a portion is missing. The data show about 150,000 clones, just over 85% seen once. The source material was peripheral blood, sampled 28 days after the second AZD1222 dose. These receptors came from an adult who received the AZD1222 COVID-19 vaccine.

The V and J genes are TRBV7-8 and TRBJ2-1; 8 positions match TRBD2. V lost 1 base and J lost 3; bases outside the gene matches: 2. CDR3 size: 15 residues. CDR1 and CDR2 from the germline V gene are SGHVS and FQNEAQ. The CDR3 sequence: CASSLGAGDYNEQFF. Here the CDR3 DNA reads TGTGCCAGCAGCTTAGGAGCGGGGGACTACAATGAGCAGTTCTTC.

CDR3 coding DNA: TGTGCCAGCAGTGTAACAGGGGAGATCTATGGCTACACCTTC. It specifies CASSVTGEIYGYTF. This rearrangement joins TRBV28 to TRBJ1-2; 7 bases align to TRBD1. Germline assignment: CDR1 MDHEN and CDR2 SYDVKM. The junction had 7 bases not matched to a gene; V was cut back by 5 bases and J by 4 bases. The length of the CDR3 is 14 residues.

V is TRBV5-1 and J is TRBJ2-1; 11 bases fit TRBD2. Germline V gene data show CDR1 as SGHRS and CDR2 as YFSETQ. V shed 2 bases, J shed 8 bases, and the junction held 6 bases outside the gene matches. The CDR3 consists of 15 residues. The CDR3 nucleotides are TGCGCCAGCAGCTTTGGAACTAGCGGGGGCGATGAGCAGTTCTTC. This translates into CASSFGTSGGDEQFF.

The chain joins TRBV5-1 to TRBJ1-1; D is uncertain. Germline V lookup: CDR1 SGHRS, CDR2 YFSETQ. V was shortened by 8 bases and J by 6 bases, with 14 bases between the two germline ends. This CDR3 is 12 amino acids long. CDR3 amino acids: CASRFEGAEAFF. In DNA, the CDR3 is TGCGCCAGTCGCTTCGAGGGCGCTGAAGCTTTCTTT. Together with reference TRBV5-1 and TRBJ1-1, the CDR3 gives the full variable domain: KAGVTQTPRYLIKTRGQQVTLSCSPISGHRSVSWYQQTPGQGLQFLFEYFSETQRNKGNFPGRFSGRQFSNSRSEMNVSTLELGDSALYLCASRFEGAEAFFGQGTRLTVV.

The rearrangement links TRBV29-1 to TRBJ2-1; D unresolved. CDR3 length: 16 residues. Trimming left V 1 base short and J 0 bases short, with 13 bases between. From germline, CDR1 is SQVTM and CDR2 ANQGSEA. In DNA form, the CDR3 reads TGCAGCGTTGAAGGAGGTATATTGAGCTCCTACAATGAGCAGTTCTTC. Protein: CSVEGGILSSYNEQFF.

The rearrangement uses TRBV10-3 and TRBJ2-3, with 10 nucleotides matching TRBD1. CDR1 is ENHRY and CDR2 is SYGVKD in the germline V gene. Trimming cost V 5 bases and J 4 bases; bases outside gene matches: 6. The CDR3 sequence is 15 residues long. The CDR3: CAISSRDRGSDTQYF. Here the CDR3 DNA reads TGTGCCATCAGTTCCCGGGACAGGGGCTCAGATACGCAGTATTTT.

This sequence joins TRBV2 and TRBJ1-1, with D hard to call. The CDR3 contains 14 residues. V was trimmed by 5 bases and J by 1 base, leaving 11 bases between them. Germline loops: CDR1 SNHLY, CDR2 FYNNEI. The CDR3 protein is CASSTLGSNTEAFF. The CDR3 region has the DNA TGTGCCAGCAGTACACTTGGGTCGAACACTGAAGCTTTCTTT.

The genes are TRBV28 and TRBJ1-2; D is unresolved. Per germline, CDR1 MDHEN and CDR2 SYDVKM. The CDR3 contains 11 residues. Between the trimmed V and J ends, which lost 4 bases and 8 bases, there was a span of 8 bases. CDR3 protein: CASSSYEGYTF. CDR3 bases: TGTGCCAGCAGTTCTTACGAGGGCTACACCTTC.

This clone has a single count. CDR3: CASSLGGSQPQHF. Here the CDR3 DNA reads TGTGCCAGCAGCTTAGGGGGAAGTCAGCCCCAGCATTTT. The chain couples TRBV7-9 to TRBJ1-5; D call uncertain. Trimming removed 1 base from V and 6 bases from J, with 7 bases in between. The CDR3 sequence is 13 residues long. Germline loops: CDR1 SEHNR, CDR2 FQNEAQ (reference sequence).

This clone was observed a single time. The CDR3 DNA sequence: TGTGCCAGCAGTTACGTGGATCAGCCCCAGCATTTT. Translating gives CASSYVDQPQHF. V and J are TRBV6-6 and TRBJ1-5; D call uncertain. CDR1 is MNHNY, CDR2 SVGAGI, per germline (reference sequence). Trimming stripped 2 bases from V and 5 bases from J, with 4 bases between. CDR3 length: 12 amino acids.

The count of this clone is one. The genes are TRBV15 and TRBJ2-5, with 12 bases that match TRBD1. The CDR3 runs to 16 residues. Germline-derived CDR1 and CDR2 are LNHNV and YYDKDF (reference sequence). V lost 3 bases, J lost 4 bases, and 6 bases stayed unmatched. CDR3 sequence: CATSSDRDRGPETQYF. DNA of the CDR3: TGTGCCACCAGCAGCGACAGGGACAGGGGGCCAGAGACCCAGTACTTC.

The chain links TRBV10-3 to TRBJ2-5, with TRBD1 matching 8 bases. Unmatched junction bases numbered 10, after V lost 9 bases and J lost 1 base. There are 15 residues in the CDR3. Germline assignment: CDR1 ENHRY and CDR2 SYGVKD. Written as DNA, the CDR3 is TGTGCCATAGCTGACAGGGGCCTTTTCCAAGAGACCCAGTACTTC. Amino acids: CAIADRGLFQETQYF.

This CDR3 is CAISEYRGPQETQYF. CDR3 bases: TGTGCCATCAGTGAGTACAGGGGTCCCCAAGAGACCCAGTACTTC. This chain connects TRBV10-3 to TRBJ2-5; 7 bases are shared with TRBD1. The trim removed 1 base at V and 1 base at J, leaving 3 bases unmatched. Germline V lookup: CDR1 ENHRY, CDR2 SYGVKD. CDR3 size: 15 residues.

This chain joins TRBV5-6 and TRBJ1-4; tentatively, D is TRBD1 (5 bases). V shed 3 bases and J shed 6 bases, with 15 bases lying between them. CDR3 length: 15 amino acids. The germline gives CDR1 SGHDT, CDR2 YYEEEE. CDR3 sequence reads: CASSSRRMGHEKLFF. The CDR3 bases are TGTGCCAGCAGCTCTCGACGGATGGGGCATGAAAAACTGTTTTTT.

The rearrangement joins TRBV27 to TRBJ1-2; 11 bases line up with TRBD1. CDR1 and CDR2 from the germline V gene are MNHEY and SMNVEV (reference sequence). Losses at the gene ends were 4 bases for V and 2 bases for J; bases not matched to a gene: 3. This CDR3 comprises 15 residues. The CDR3 DNA is TGTGCCAGCAGTTCCGGGACAGGGGGGAACTATGGCTACACCTTC. Its protein is CASSSGTGGNYGYTF.

The CDR3 region has the DNA TGTGCCAGCAGCGTACGACTAGCGGATCCGCAAGAGACCCAGTACTTC. It is translated as CASSVRLADPQETQYF. The J gene is TRBJ2-5, the V gene TRBV7-9, with 9 bases lining up with TRBD2. The CDR3 loop spans 16 amino acids. Germline loops: CDR1 SEHNR, CDR2 FQNEAQ (reference sequence). Trimming cost V 5 bases and J 2 bases; bases outside gene matches: 9.

This clone was observed a handful of times. The V and J genes are TRBV12-5 and TRBJ1-1; D gene unclear. The germline CDR1 and CDR2 sequences are LGHNT and FRNRAP. The CDR3 has 14 amino acids. V lost 2 bases, J lost 0 bases, and 7 bases lay in between. The CDR3 spells CASGLNRMNTEAFF. Written as DNA, the CDR3 is TGTGCTAGTGGTTTGAATAGAATGAACACTGAAGCTTTCTTT.

The chain uses TRBV2 and TRBJ1-1, with D unresolved. Germline V CDR1 and CDR2: SNHLY, FYNNEI. The CDR3 loop spans 13 amino acids. Trimming shortened V by 1 base and J by 4 bases, and 7 bases separated the two germline ends. DNA of the CDR3: TGTGCCAGCAGTGAAGAGTACAGCACTGAAGCTTTCTTT. Translation: CASSEEYSTEAFF.

The CDR3 bases are TGTGCCAGCAGCAAGAGTGGGGACAGGAGCACAGATACGCAGTATTTT. The encoded protein is CASSKSGDRSTDTQYF. The chain uses TRBV7-9 and TRBJ2-3; TRBD1 matches at 8 bases. CDR1 SEHNR and CDR2 FQNEAQ come from the germline V gene (reference sequence). Trimming at V came to 5 bases and at J to 0 bases, leaving 7 bases not matched to a gene. The CDR3 extends over 16 amino acids.

This rearrangement joins TRBV2 to TRBJ1-5; D is undetermined. Germline CDR1 and CDR2: SNHLY and FYNNEI. The CDR3 runs to 15 residues. The V end was cut by 3 bases, the J end by 0 bases, with 9 bases between. CDR3 sequence: CASSEILLSNQPQHF. CDR3 coding DNA: TGTGCCAGCAGTGAGATACTTCTTAGCAATCAGCCCCAGCATTTT.

In its sample, this clone was seen a few times. The CDR3: CASSLASHQPQHF. The DNA for the CDR3 is TGTGCCAGCAGTTTAGCGTCGCATCAGCCCCAGCATTTT. This sequence joins TRBV27 and TRBJ1-5; D uncertain. This CDR3 spans 13 amino acids. Trimming pared 2 bases from V and 5 bases from J, leaving 7 bases between. CDR1 MNHEY and CDR2 SMNVEV come from the germline V gene (reference sequence).

The chain has TRBV19 and TRBJ2-2, with 9 bases that match TRBD1. Germline trimming cut 1 base from V and 6 bases from J; bases unmatched to any gene: 3. This CDR3 region has 15 residues. In germline, CDR1 is LNHDA, CDR2 SQIVND (reference sequence). The CDR3 sequence is CASSIGDRVSGELFF. CDR3 DNA sequence: TGTGCCAGTAGTATAGGGGACAGGGTTTCCGGGGAGCTGTTTTTT.

The rearrangement links TRBV2 to TRBJ1-4; 7 nucleotides align to TRBD1. Germline assignment: CDR1 SNHLY and CDR2 FYNNEI. The V segment lost 2 bases and the J segment 6 bases; nucleotides outside the gene matches: 9. The CDR3 is 16 residues long. CDR3 in DNA: TGTGCCAGCAGTGAACCGACAGGGAGGTTGGATGAAAAACTGTTTTTT. Protein sequence: CASSEPTGRLDEKLFF.

The V and J genes are TRBV25-1 and TRBJ1-5; tentatively, D is TRBD1 (6 bases). The germline V and J ends were trimmed by 4 bases and 6 bases, with 13 bases remaining between them. Germline V gene lookup returns CDR1 MGHDK and CDR2 SYGVNS. CDR3 length equals 14 residues. CDR3 sequence (DNA): TGTGCCAGCAGTGTTGCGGGACACCCTCAGCCCCAGCATTTT. Residues: CASSVAGHPQPQHF.

This clone appeared a single time. V is TRBV30 and J is TRBJ1-2; D is unresolved. The V end was cut by 0 bases, the J end by 5 bases, with 7 bases between. The CDR3 is 12 amino acids. Per the germline V gene, CDR1 is GTSNPN and CDR2 is SVGIG (reference sequence). For the CDR3, the DNA is TGTGCCTGGAGTGTAGGCCGATATGGCTACACCTTC. As protein: CAWSVGRYGYTF.

This sequence joins TRBV5-1 and TRBJ2-3, with D hard to call. Germline assignment: CDR1 SGHRS and CDR2 YFSETQ. The CDR3 is 15 residues long. V was shortened by 4 bases and J by 5 bases, with 17 bases between the two germline ends. The CDR3 here is CASSQNLQVGDTQYF. The CDR3 DNA reads as TGCGCCAGCAGCCAGAACCTGCAGGTAGGAGATACGCAGTATTTT.

The rearrangement joins TRBV4-2 to TRBJ2-7, with 8 nucleotides matching TRBD2. This CDR3 is built from 15 residues. V lost 1 base to trimming and J lost 2 bases; unmatched junction nucleotides: 4. Germline values: CDR1 LGHNA, CDR2 YNFKEQ. CDR3 protein: CASSQVPGGPYEQYF. As DNA, the CDR3 is TGTGCCAGCAGCCAAGTCCCGGGGGGGCCCTACGAGCAGTACTTC.